This T cell receptor beta chain is drawn from a study of cytomegalovirus exposure and HLA in healthy donors. Across the study: Most donors, roughly 82% of 350 to 450 genotyped, fell in the Caucasian-associated ancestry cluster. Points from the study as a whole: Immune exposure data for these donors was limited to CMV serostatus. Previous analysis showed most TCR beta V segments were productive about 90% or about 30% of the time.

Primers: 60 Vbeta forward and 13 Jbeta reverse. Sequencing was performed with immunoSEQ multiplex PCR; in TCRdb, only in-frame clones are kept and a portion is missing. The table records 150,000 or so clones, about 8.9% of them present only once. This clone was picked up a small number of times. What it recognizes is unknown. Nominally healthy donors provided the samples, though records likely missed some immune exposures. The germline CDR1 and CDR2 sequences are MNHNS and SASEGT. V was cut by 2 bases and J by 5 bases, with 9 bases left in between. The CDR3 sequence is 13 residues long. Source material: PBMCs. The chain links TRBV6-1 to TRBJ1-1, with unresolved D. This TCR was recovered from a man in his fifties or sixties in good health and CMV-seronegative. DNA of the CDR3: TGTGCCAGCAGTGAAACTTATTTGACTGAAGCTTTCTTT. Its protein is CASSETYLTEAFF.